These 27 T cell receptor beta chains were sequenced from one sample in a study of CD8 T cells in ankylosing spondylitis (dated by TCRdb to 2016 to 2017). The method was 5' RACE. TCRdb records Illumina HiSeq 2500 as the sequencer. Clones were called with MiXCR by TCRdb after fastp trimmed the public reads at Q25, and only in-frame beta chains were retained. When rows share a CDR3 protein, they turn into one entry using the most common DNA and genes. In all, the sample holds about 240,000 distinct CDR3 sequences, and roughly a quarter of those were seen once. Clones ranked in the top ten supply 0.5% to 0.75% of the sample. The sequenced sample was blood, either unsorted or a sorted T cell fraction (not recorded which). The source of these receptors is a male donor with ankylosing spondylitis or in good health (not recorded which).

The rearrangement joins TRBV20-1 to TRBJ1-5, with TRBD1 matching over 7 bases. V dropped 6 bases and J dropped 6; count of bases not matched to a gene: 8. Germline lookup yields CDR1 DFQATT and CDR2 SNEGSKA (reference sequence). CDR3 length: 13 residues. The CDR3 protein is CSAERDSAQPQHF. The CDR3, as DNA: TGCAGTGCGGAGCGGGACAGTGCTCAGCCCCAGCATTTT.

The sample holds many counts of this clonotype. V gene TRBV5-5 combines with J gene TRBJ1-1; D is unclear. CDR1 and CDR2 (germline): SGHKS, YYEKEE (reference sequence). This CDR3 spans 14 amino acids. The V end lost 3 bases, the J end lost 1 base, and 10 bases lay between the germline ends. The CDR3, as DNA: TGTGCCAGCAGCTATTATGGACCGAACACTGAAGCTTTCTTT. This sequence encodes CASSYYGPNTEAFF.

This clonotype appeared a few times. The chain couples TRBV20-1 to TRBJ1-1; D not certain. V was trimmed by 0 bases and J by 6 bases, leaving 14 bases between them. From germline, CDR1 is DFQATT and CDR2 SNEGSKA (reference sequence). This CDR3 contains 14 residues. CDR3 region: CSARDRSLYAEAFF. The DNA for the CDR3 is TGCAGTGCTAGAGATCGTAGTCTATACGCTGAAGCTTTCTTT.

This chain joins TRBV7-3 and TRBJ2-1; tentatively, D is TRBD1 (6 bases). V was cut by 0 bases and J by 4 bases, with 10 bases left in between. The CDR3 length is 15 residues. Germline loops: CDR1 SGHTA, CDR2 FQGTGA. The DNA of the CDR3 is TGTGCCAGCAGCTTAACTGGGACACTTTACAATGAGCAGTTCTTC. Translated, it gives CASSLTGTLYNEQFF.

Of note for this clonotype: The junction departs from germline at one end; a sequencing error may be responsible. The gene calls are TRBV6-5 and TRBJ2-1; 7 bases map to TRBD2. Germline V gene lookup returns CDR1 MNHEY and CDR2 SVGAGI. This CDR3 contains 13 residues. Written as DNA, the CDR3 is TGTGCCAGCAGTTACACGGCCCTTGGGGGGGTGATTTTC. It translates to CASSYTALGGVIF.

This chain connects TRBV9 to TRBJ2-6; D call uncertain. CDR3 length equals 13 residues. Germline lookup yields CDR1 SGDLS and CDR2 YYNGEE. Trimming took off 3 bases at V and 5 bases at J, with 6 bases between the two ends. The CDR3 DNA reads as TGTGCCAGCAGCGGATCCCGGGCCAACGTCCTGACTTTC. Residues: CASSGSRANVLTF.

This clonotype was seen many times. The chain is built from TRBV27 and TRBJ2-7; no definite D call. The CDR3 has 8 amino acids. The germline V gene encodes CDR1 MNHEY and CDR2 SMNVEV (reference sequence). Trimming took off 7 bases at V and 6 bases at J, with 1 base between the two ends. In nucleotides, the CDR3 is TGTGCCAGCACCGAGCAGTACTTC. Residues: CASTEQYF.

This clonotype was recorded at least ten times. The chain is built from TRBV20-1 and TRBJ1-5; 7 nucleotides line up with TRBD1. The CDR3 has 13 amino acids. Unmatched junction bases numbered 5, after V lost 5 bases and J lost 4 bases. Germline V CDR1 and CDR2: DFQATT, SNEGSKA (reference sequence). DNA of the CDR3: TGCAGTGCTTACACAGGGGCAAATCAGCCCCAGCATTTT. It specifies CSAYTGANQPQHF.

The sample holds many counts of this clonotype. This chain connects TRBV4-1 to TRBJ2-7; 9 nucleotides line up with TRBD1. Germline CDR1 reads MGHRA; CDR2 reads YSYEKL. This CDR3 has 17 residues. The trim removed 1 base at V and 3 bases at J, leaving 10 bases unmatched. The chain's CDR3 is CASSQVIGTGSYYEQYF. The CDR3 DNA follows: TGCGCCAGCAGCCAAGTTATCGGGACAGGGTCGTACTACGAGCAGTACTTC.

The DNA for the CDR3 is TGTGCCATCAGTGAAAGGTTGGGCGAGCAGTACTTC. It encodes CAISERLGEQYF. This chain links TRBV10-3 with TRBJ2-7; D unresolved. CDR1 and CDR2 (germline): ENHRY, SYGVKD. The CDR3 spans 12 residues. The V end was cut by 3 bases, the J end by 6 bases, with 9 bases between.

The rearrangement joins TRBV20-1 to TRBJ1-1; D ambiguous. The CDR3 is made up of 14 amino acids. Deletions cut 6 bases from V and 0 bases from J, with 14 bases between. Germline lookup yields CDR1 DFQATT and CDR2 SNEGSKA (reference sequence). DNA of the CDR3: TGCAGTGCGGCGGCGGTAGTAATGAACACTGAAGCTTTCTTT. Translation gives CSAAAVVMNTEAFF.

The rearrangement joins TRBV5-1 to TRBJ2-1; possibly TRBD2 for D (6 bases). V gave up 4 bases and J gave up 6 bases, with 11 bases separating them. The germline V gene has CDR1 SGHRS and CDR2 YFSETQ. CDR3 length: 13 amino acids. CDR3 coding DNA: TGCGCCAGCAGCCAGGGACTCAGCAATGAGCAGTTCTTC. Translation gives CASSQGLSNEQFF.

The chain recombines TRBV28 with TRBJ2-3; 7 bases match TRBD1. V dropped 5 bases and J dropped 7; count of bases not matched to a gene: 6. This CDR3 has 13 residues. Germline V gene data show CDR1 as MDHEN and CDR2 as SYDVKM. This CDR3 reads CASSDQGVHTQYF. CDR3 coding DNA: TGTGCCAGCAGTGACCAGGGGGTACATACGCAGTATTTT.

With regard to this clonotype: At one end the junction does not follow the germline gene, possibly because of a read error. The J gene is TRBJ2-7, the V gene TRBV7-6; a possible D gene is TRBD2 (5 bases). Germline V gives CDR1 SGHVS, CDR2 FNYEAQ. The CDR3 consists of 12 residues. Here the CDR3 reads CAGSPGGYEQYF. In DNA, the CDR3 is TGTGCCGGCAGCCCCGGAGGCTACGAGCAGTACTTC.

This clonotype came up many times. The chain joins TRBV30 to TRBJ2-5; tentatively, D is TRBD2 (5 bases). The CDR3 extends over 12 amino acids. The germline V and J ends were trimmed by 8 bases and 1 base, with 11 bases remaining between them. Germline-derived CDR1 and CDR2 are GTSNPN and SVGIG (reference sequence). The CDR3 protein is CAGSRGQETQYF. The CDR3 DNA is TGTGCCGGTTCCCGGGGCCAAGAGACCCAGTACTTC.

The chain has TRBV29-1 and TRBJ2-7, with 9 bases identical to TRBD2. The V gene end was trimmed by 4 bases and the J gene end by 6 bases; junction bases not matched to a gene: 10. CDR1 SQVTM and CDR2 ANQGSEA come from the germline V gene. CDR3 length: 14 residues. CDR3 loop: CSVAPRGGRPEQYF. CDR3 sequence (DNA): TGCAGCGTTGCCCCGCGGGGGGGGCGCCCCGAGCAGTACTTC.

Ten or more counts support this clonotype. This chain joins TRBV6-5 and TRBJ2-2, with D uncertain. V was trimmed by 0 bases and J by 7 bases, leaving 12 bases between them. The CDR3 has 15 amino acids. The germline gives CDR1 MNHEY, CDR2 SVGAGI. The DNA for the CDR3 is TGTGCCAGCAGTTACTCGAGGCAGGCCGTCGGGGAGCTGTTTTTT. Encoded protein: CASSYSRQAVGELFF.

The chain carries TRBV20-1 and TRBJ2-7; 9 bases map to TRBD1. The CDR3 consists of 18 residues. CDR1 is DFQATT and CDR2 is SNEGSKA in the germline V gene (reference sequence). Trimming at V came to 0 bases and at J to 5 bases, leaving 17 bases not matched to a gene. The DNA for the CDR3 is TGCAGTGCTAGAGATCCTCTGAAACCCTCCGGGACAGGGAACGAGCAGTACTTC. Translating gives CSARDPLKPSGTGNEQYF.

This clonotype was seen more than once but under ten times. The CDR3 protein is CSVAGLARDTQYF. DNA for the CDR3: TGCAGCGTTGCGGGACTAGCCAGAGATACGCAGTATTTT. The chain uses TRBV29-1 and TRBJ2-3; 9 bases are shared with TRBD2. Germline V gene data show CDR1 as SQVTM and CDR2 as ANQGSEA. This CDR3 region has 13 residues. The V segment lost 4 bases and the J segment 5 bases; nucleotides outside the gene matches: 4.

This clonotype has at least ten counts. The chain is built from TRBV5-1 and TRBJ2-2; 8 nucleotides agree with TRBD2. The CDR3 length is 16 residues. Per the germline V gene, CDR1 is SGHRS and CDR2 is YFSETQ. V was pared by 0 bases and J by 6 bases, with 7 bases of the junction left unmatched. CDR3 protein: CASSLVAGTGPGELFF. CDR3 sequence (DNA): TGCGCCAGCAGCTTGGTAGCGGGAACAGGGCCCGGGGAGCTGTTTTTT.

This clonotype was counted many times. The chain's CDR3 is CASSSGGAGDTQYF. Written as DNA, the CDR3 is TGTGCCAGCTCAAGCGGGGGGGCCGGGGATACGCAGTATTTT. This sequence joins TRBV12-3 or TRBV12-4 and TRBJ2-3, with 10 nucleotides matching TRBD2. The CDR3 runs 14 residues. After removal of 8 bases from V and 6 bases from J, the junction contained 8 bases not matched to a gene.

The sample holds a few counts of this clonotype. The chain has TRBV5-6 and TRBJ2-1; D gene uncertain. The CDR3 is made up of 14 amino acids. Per germline, CDR1 SGHDT and CDR2 YYEEEE. Between the trimmed V and J ends, which lost 4 bases and 0 bases, there was a span of 8 bases. For the CDR3, the DNA is TGTGCCAGCAGCCACGGTTACTCCTACAATGAGCAGTTCTTC. Protein: CASSHGYSYNEQFF. Filled out from reference TRBV5-6 and TRBJ2-1, the complete variable domain reads DAGVTQSPTHLIKTRGQQVTLRCSPKSGHDTVSWYQQALGQGPQFIFQYYEEEERQRGNFPDRFSGHQFPNYSSELNVNALLLGDSALYLCASSHGYSYNEQFFGPGTRLTVL.

This clonotype appeared many times. CDR3: CASSGRGRGNTGELFF. As DNA, the CDR3 is TGTGCCAGCAGCGGCAGAGGGCGGGGAAACACCGGGGAGCTGTTTTTT. The chain links TRBV25-1 to TRBJ2-2; D might be TRBD2 (6 bases). Germline V gene lookup returns CDR1 MGHDK and CDR2 SYGVNS. The CDR3 covers 16 residues. The V end was cut by 6 bases, the J end by 2 bases, with 16 bases between.

This clonotype was recorded a few times. V gene TRBV9 combines with J gene TRBJ2-7, with 10 nucleotides matching TRBD1. CDR3 length equals 14 residues. The trim removed 0 bases at V and 9 bases at J, leaving 6 bases unmatched. Looked up from germline, CDR1 is SGDLS and CDR2 is YYNGEE. The CDR3 loop is CASSVGDRGPAQYF. For the CDR3, the DNA is TGTGCCAGCAGCGTAGGGGACAGGGGTCCCGCGCAGTACTTC.

This clonotype has a handful of counts. The CDR3 coding sequence is TGTGCCAGCAGTAGCCATTTGGCAGGGAGTTACTTC. It is translated as CASSSHLAGSYF. The chain is built from TRBV12-3 or TRBV12-4 and TRBJ2-7; possibly TRBD1 or TRBD2 for D (5 bases each). V lost 5 bases, J lost 13 bases, and 18 bases lay in between. The CDR3 loop spans 12 amino acids.

This clonotype was seen repeatedly, ten times or more. The V gene is TRBV2, the J gene TRBJ2-1; TRBD2 aligns across 8 bases. V was pared by 8 bases and J by 5 bases, with 8 bases of the junction left unmatched. Germline V gene data show CDR1 as SNHLY and CDR2 as FYNNEI. The CDR3 is made up of 14 amino acids. The CDR3: CASPAGGVDNEQFF. The DNA of the CDR3 is TGTGCCAGCCCGGCGGGGGGCGTCGACAATGAGCAGTTCTTC.

The rearrangement links TRBV20-1 to TRBJ2-1; 9 bases are a match to TRBD2. Germline V gives CDR1 DFQATT, CDR2 SNEGSKA (reference sequence). The length of the CDR3 is 13 residues. With 5 bases clipped from V and 6 bases from J, the junction kept 5 bases outside the gene matches. CDR3 protein: CSAGRGGRNEQFF. As DNA, the CDR3 is TGCAGTGCTGGGCGGGGGGGCCGCAATGAGCAGTTCTTC.